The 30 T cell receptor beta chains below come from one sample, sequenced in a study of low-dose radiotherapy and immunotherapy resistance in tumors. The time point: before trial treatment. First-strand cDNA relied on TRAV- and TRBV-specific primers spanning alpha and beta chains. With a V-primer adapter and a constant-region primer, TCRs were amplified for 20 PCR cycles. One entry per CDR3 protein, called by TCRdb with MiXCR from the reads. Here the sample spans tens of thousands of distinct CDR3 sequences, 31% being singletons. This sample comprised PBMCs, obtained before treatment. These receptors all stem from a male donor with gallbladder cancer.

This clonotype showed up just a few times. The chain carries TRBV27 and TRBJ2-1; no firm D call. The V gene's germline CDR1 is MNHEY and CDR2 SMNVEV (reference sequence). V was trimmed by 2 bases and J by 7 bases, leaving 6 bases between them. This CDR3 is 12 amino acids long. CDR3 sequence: CASSLGRNEQFF. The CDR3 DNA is TGTGCCAGCAGTTTAGGTCGGAATGAGCAGTTCTTC.

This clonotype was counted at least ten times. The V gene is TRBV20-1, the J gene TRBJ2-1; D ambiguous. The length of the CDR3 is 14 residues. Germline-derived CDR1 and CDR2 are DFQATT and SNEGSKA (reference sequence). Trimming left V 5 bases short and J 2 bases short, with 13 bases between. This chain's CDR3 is CSAPSPRAYNEQFF. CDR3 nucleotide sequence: TGCAGTGCTCCCTCCCCTAGGGCCTACAATGAGCAGTTCTTC.

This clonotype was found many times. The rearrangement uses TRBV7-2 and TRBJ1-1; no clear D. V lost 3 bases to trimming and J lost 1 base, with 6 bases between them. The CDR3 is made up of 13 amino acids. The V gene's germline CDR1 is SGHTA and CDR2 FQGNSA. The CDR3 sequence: CASSFSRNTEAFF. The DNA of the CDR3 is TGTGCCAGCAGCTTTTCCAGGAACACTGAAGCTTTCTTT.

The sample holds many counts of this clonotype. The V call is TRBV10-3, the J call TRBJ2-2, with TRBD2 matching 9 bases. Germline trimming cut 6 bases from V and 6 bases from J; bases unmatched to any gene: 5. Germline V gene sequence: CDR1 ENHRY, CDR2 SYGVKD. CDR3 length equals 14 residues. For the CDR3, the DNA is TGTGCCATCAGCAGTCGCGGGAGGGCCGGGGAGCTGTTTTTT. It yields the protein CAISSRGRAGELFF.

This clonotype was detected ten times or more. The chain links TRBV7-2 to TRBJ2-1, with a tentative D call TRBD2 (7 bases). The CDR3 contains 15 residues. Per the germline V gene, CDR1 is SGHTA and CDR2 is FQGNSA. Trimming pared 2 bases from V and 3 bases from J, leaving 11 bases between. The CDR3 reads CASSLRGGLYNEQFF. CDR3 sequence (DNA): TGTGCCAGCAGCTTAAGGGGGGGCCTCTACAATGAGCAGTTCTTC. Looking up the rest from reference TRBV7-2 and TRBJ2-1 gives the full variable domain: GAGVSQSPSNKVTEKGKDVELRCDPISGHTALYWYRQSLGQGLEFLIYFQGNSAPDKSGLPSDRFSAERTGGSVSTLTIQRTQQEDSAVYLCASSLRGGLYNEQFFGPGTRLTVL.

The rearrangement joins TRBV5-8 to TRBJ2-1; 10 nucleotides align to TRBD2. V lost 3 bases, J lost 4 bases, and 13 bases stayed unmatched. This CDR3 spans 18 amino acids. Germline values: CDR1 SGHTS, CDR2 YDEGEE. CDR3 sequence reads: CASSWRGAWTSGYNEQFF. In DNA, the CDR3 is TGTGCCAGCAGCTGGCGGGGGGCCTGGACTAGCGGTTACAATGAGCAGTTCTTC.

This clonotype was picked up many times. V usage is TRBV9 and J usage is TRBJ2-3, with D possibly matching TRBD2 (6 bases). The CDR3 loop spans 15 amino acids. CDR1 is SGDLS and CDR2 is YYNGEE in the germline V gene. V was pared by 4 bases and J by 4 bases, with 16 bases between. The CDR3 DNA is TGTGCCAGCAGCTCCCGTCCGGGAGTGGCAGATACGCAGTATTTT. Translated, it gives CASSSRPGVADTQYF. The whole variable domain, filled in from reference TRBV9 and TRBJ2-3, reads DSGVTQTPKHLITATGQRVTLRCSPRSGDLSVYWYQQSLDQGLQFLIQYYNGEERAKGNILERFSAQQFPDLHSELNLSSLELGDSALYFCASSSRPGVADTQYFGPGTRLTVL.

CDR3 residues: CASSTDNQPQHF. The CDR3 DNA follows: TGTGCCAGCAGTACAGACAATCAGCCCCAGCATTTT. The chain carries TRBV6-1 and TRBJ1-5; no firm D call. V gave up 5 bases and J gave up 3 bases, with 5 bases separating them. CDR3 size: 12 residues. CDR1 is MNHNS, CDR2 SASEGT, per germline.

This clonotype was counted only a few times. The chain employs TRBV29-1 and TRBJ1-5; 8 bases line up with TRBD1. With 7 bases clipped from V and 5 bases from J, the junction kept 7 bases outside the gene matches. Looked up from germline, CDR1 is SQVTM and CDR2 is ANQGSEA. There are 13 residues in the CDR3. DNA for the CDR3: TGCAGCGCCGACCCGACAGGGGATCAGCCCCAGCATTTT. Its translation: CSADPTGDQPQHF.

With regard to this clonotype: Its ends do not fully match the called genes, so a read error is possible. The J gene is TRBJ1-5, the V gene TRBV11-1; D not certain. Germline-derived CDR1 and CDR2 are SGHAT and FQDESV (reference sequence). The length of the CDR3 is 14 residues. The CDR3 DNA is TGCGCCAGCAGCTTATTAGGCACTAATCAGCCCCAGCATTTT. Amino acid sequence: CASSLLGTNQPQHF. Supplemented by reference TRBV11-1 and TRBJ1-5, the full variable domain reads EAEVAQSPRYKITEKSQAVAFWCDPISGHATLYWYRQILGQGPELLVQFQDESVVDDSQLPKDRFSAERLKGVDSTLKIQPAELGDSAMYLCASSLLGTNQPQHFGDGTRLSIL.

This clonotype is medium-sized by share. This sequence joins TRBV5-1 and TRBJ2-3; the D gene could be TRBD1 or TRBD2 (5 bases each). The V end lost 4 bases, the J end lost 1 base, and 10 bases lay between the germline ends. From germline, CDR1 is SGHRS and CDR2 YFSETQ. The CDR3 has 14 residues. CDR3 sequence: CASSRDQGTDTQYF. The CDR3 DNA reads TGCGCCAGCAGCCGGGACCAAGGCACAGATACGCAGTATTTT.

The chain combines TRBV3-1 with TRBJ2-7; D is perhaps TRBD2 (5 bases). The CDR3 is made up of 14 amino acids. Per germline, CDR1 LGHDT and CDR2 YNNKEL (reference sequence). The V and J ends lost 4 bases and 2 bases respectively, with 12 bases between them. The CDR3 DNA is TGTGCCAGCAGCCTAAGAGCGGCAGCCTACGAGCAGTACTTC. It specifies CASSLRAAAYEQYF.

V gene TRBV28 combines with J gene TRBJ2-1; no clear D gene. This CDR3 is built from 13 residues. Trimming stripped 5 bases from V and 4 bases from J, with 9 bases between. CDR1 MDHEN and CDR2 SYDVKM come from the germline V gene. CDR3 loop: CASSGDTYNEQFF. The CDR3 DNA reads TGTGCCAGCAGTGGAGACACATACAATGAGCAGTTCTTC. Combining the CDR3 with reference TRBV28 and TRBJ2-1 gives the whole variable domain DVKVTQSSRYLVKRTGEKVFLECVQDMDHENMFWYRQDPGLGLRLIYFSYDVKMKEKGDIPEGYSVSREKKERFSLILESASTNQTSMYLCASSGDTYNEQFFGPGTRLTVL.

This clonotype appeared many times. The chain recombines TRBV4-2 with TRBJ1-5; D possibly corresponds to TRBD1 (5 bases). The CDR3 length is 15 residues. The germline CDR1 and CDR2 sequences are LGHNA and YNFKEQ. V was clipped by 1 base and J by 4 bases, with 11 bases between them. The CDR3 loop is CASSQGGEGNQPQHF. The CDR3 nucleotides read TGTGCCAGCAGCCAAGGCGGGGAGGGGAATCAGCCCCAGCATTTT.

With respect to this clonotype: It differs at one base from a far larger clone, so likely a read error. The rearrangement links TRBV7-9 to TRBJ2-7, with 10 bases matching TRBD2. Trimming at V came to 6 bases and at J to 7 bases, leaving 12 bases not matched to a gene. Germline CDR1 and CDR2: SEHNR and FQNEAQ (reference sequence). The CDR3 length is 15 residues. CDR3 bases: TGTGCCAGCAGTGAGGGGACTAGCGACCACAATGAGCAGTACTTC. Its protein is CASSEGTSDHNEQYF.

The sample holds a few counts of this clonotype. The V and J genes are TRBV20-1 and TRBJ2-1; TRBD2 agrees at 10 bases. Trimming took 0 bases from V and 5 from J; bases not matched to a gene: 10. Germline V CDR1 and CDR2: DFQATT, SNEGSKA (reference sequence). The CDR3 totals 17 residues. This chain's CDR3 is CSARDPHGSGGNNEQFF. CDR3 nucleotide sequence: TGCAGTGCTAGAGATCCCCATGGTAGCGGGGGGAACAATGAGCAGTTCTTC.

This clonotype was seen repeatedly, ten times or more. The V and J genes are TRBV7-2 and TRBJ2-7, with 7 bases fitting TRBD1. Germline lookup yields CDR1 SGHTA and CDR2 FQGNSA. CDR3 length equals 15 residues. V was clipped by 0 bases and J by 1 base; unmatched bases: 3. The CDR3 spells CASSLALTGSYEQYF. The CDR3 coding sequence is TGTGCCAGCAGCTTAGCCCTGACAGGGTCCTACGAGCAGTACTTC.

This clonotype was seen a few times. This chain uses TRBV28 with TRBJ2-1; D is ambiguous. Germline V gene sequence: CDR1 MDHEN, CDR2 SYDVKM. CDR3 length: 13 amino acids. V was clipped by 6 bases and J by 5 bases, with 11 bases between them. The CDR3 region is CASRPGVHNEQFF. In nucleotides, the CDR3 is TGTGCCAGCAGGCCAGGAGTCCACAATGAGCAGTTCTTC.

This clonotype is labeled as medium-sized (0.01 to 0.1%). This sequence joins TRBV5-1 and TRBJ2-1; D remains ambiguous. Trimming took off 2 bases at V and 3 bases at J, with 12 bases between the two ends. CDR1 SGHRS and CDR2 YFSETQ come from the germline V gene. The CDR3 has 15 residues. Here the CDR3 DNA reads TGCGCCAGCAGCTTTGGCCAGAGCGTCTACAATGAGCAGTTCTTC. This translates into CASSFGQSVYNEQFF. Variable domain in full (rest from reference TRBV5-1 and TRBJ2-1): KAGVTQTPRYLIKTRGQQVTLSCSPISGHRSVSWYQQTPGQGLQFLFEYFSETQRNKGNFPGRFSGRQFSNSRSEMNVSTLELGDSALYLCASSFGQSVYNEQFFGPGTRLTVL.

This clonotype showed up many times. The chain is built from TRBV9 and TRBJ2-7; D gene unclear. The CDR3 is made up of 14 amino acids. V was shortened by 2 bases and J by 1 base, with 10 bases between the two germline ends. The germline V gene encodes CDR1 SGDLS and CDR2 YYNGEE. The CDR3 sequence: CASSVTSTSYEQYF. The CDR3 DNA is TGTGCCAGCAGCGTGACGAGCACGTCCTACGAGCAGTACTTC.

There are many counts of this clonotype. The CDR3: CSARAPRQGWLEQYF. The CDR3 DNA reads TGCAGTGCTAGAGCCCCCCGACAGGGATGGTTGGAGCAGTACTTC. The chain is built from TRBV20-1 and TRBJ2-7; 7 bases match TRBD1. This CDR3 contains 15 residues. After removal of 1 base from V and 7 bases from J, the junction contained 13 bases not matched to a gene. Germline V lookup: CDR1 DFQATT, CDR2 SNEGSKA (reference sequence).

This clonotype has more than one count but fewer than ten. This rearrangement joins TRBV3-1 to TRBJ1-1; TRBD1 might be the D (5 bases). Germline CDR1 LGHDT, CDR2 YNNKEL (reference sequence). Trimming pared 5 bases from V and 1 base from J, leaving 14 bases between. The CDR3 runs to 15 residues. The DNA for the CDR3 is TGTGCCAGCAGCTCAACAGTGGGGGGGAACACTGAAGCTTTCTTT. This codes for CASSSTVGGNTEAFF.

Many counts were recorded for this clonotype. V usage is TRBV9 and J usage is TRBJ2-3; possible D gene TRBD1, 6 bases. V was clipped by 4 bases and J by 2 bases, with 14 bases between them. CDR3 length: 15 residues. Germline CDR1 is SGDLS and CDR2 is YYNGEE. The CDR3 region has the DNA TGTGCCAGCAGCCCCCTCGGACAGAACACAGATACGCAGTATTTT. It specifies CASSPLGQNTDTQYF.

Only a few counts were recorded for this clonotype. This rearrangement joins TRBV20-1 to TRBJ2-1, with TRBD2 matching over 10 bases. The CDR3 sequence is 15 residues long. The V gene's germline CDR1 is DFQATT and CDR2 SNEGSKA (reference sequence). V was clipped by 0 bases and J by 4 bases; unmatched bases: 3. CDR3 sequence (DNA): TGCAGTGCTAGAGATCTAGCGGGAGCTTACAATGAGCAGTTCTTC. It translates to CSARDLAGAYNEQFF.

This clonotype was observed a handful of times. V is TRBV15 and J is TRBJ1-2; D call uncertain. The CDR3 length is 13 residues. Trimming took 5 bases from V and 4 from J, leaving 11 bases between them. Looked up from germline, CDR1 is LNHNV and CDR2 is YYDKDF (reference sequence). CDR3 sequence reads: CATSYGSGYGYTF. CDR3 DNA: TGTGCCACCAGCTACGGCAGCGGCTATGGCTACACCTTC.

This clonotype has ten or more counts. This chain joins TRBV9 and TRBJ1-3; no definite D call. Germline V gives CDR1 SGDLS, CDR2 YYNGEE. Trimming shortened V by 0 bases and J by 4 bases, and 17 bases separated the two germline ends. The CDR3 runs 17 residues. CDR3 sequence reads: CASSVGPSGSAGNTIYF. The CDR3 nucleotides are TGTGCCAGCAGCGTAGGACCCTCGGGGTCAGCGGGAAACACCATATATTTT.

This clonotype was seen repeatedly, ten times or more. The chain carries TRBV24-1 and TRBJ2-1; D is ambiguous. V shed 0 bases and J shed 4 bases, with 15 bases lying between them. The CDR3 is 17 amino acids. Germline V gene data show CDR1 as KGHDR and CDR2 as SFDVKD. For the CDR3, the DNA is TGTGCCACCAGTGATTTGCCCAGCCGACAAGGTTACAATGAGCAGTTCTTC. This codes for CATSDLPSRQGYNEQFF.

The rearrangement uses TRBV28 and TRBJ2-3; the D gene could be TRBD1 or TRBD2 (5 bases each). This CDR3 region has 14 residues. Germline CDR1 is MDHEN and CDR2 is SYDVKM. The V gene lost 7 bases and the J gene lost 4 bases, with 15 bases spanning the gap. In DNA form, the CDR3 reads TGTGCCAGCACCACTAGGAAAGGGGCAGATACGCAGTATTTT. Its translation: CASTTRKGADTQYF.

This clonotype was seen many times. CDR3 protein: CASSLEVSGDYNEQFF. The CDR3 coding sequence is TGTGCCAGCAGCTTAGAGGTTAGCGGGGACTACAATGAGCAGTTCTTC. The V gene is TRBV11-2, the J gene TRBJ2-1; 8 bases line up with TRBD2. The CDR3 loop spans 16 amino acids. Germline-derived CDR1 and CDR2 are SGHAT and FQNNGV. After removal of 0 bases from V and 3 bases from J, the junction contained 4 bases not matched to a gene.

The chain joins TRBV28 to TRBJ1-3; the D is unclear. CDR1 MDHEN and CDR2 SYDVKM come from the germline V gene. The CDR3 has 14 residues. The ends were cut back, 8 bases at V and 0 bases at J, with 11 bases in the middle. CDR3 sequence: CASRRGSSGNTIYF. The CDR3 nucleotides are TGTGCCAGCCGGCGGGGAAGCTCTGGAAACACCATATATTTT.